The TCR beta chain under discussion was sequenced for a study of identical twins (dated by TCRdb to the mid-2010s). For the wider study: The study deep-sequenced TCR alpha and beta repertoires from monozygotic twins, unrelated adults of various ages and cord blood to test whether fetal clonotypes persist. Replicate twin experiments were performed at different times using different library preparation protocols to rule out contamination.

As to this clonotype: Its recognized antigen is unknown. It has no much larger one-base neighbor in the sample; base qualities were not kept.

All donors were healthy Caucasians. Three pairs of female monozygotic twins, all aged roughly 18 to 30 years, made up the twin cohort. Peripheral blood mononuclear cells were used as the source from which RNA for TCR libraries was isolated. CDR1 and CDR2 (ENHRY, SYGVKD) derive from the germline V gene. The CDR3 holds 15 amino acids from the cysteine to the phenylalanine. Only the CDR3 DNA stays, 45 bases, in frame from base 1. Trimming at the junction amounts to 4 bases on V and 0 bases on J, and the germline ends lie 13 bases apart. The library was made by 5' RACE. Instrument used: Illumina HiSeq 2000. Template switching introduced a universal primer binding site; the final cDNA contained a unique molecular identifier, enabling accurate counting of TCR cDNA molecules. Specific primers in the conserved constant-segment region were used to synthesize first-strand cDNA for the TCR alpha and beta chains. To control for contamination, every cDNA library carried two barcodes: a SMART-Mk sample barcode plus Illumina barcodes. TruSeq adapter sequences, together with Illumina sample barcodes, were added in two successive PCR steps. The TCR alpha and beta cDNA libraries were sequenced on the Illumina HiSeq platform using custom primers. From the authors' description of their analysis: Unique molecular identifiers were extracted from raw reads with MiGEC, and CDR3 positions were determined with MiXCR. For each individual, recombination models were inferred using an EM algorithm with the repgenHMM and IGoR tools. Shared clonotypes were analyzed with the tcR package in R, and sharing was normalized by the product of cloneset sizes. Out-of-frame nonproductive sequences were analyzed to study raw recombination free of thymic and clonal selection effects. The public reads were run again by TCRdb, first through fastp at Q25 and then through MiXCR, and only productive beta chains were kept. Each entry merges the rows of one CDR3 protein and shows their most common DNA and genes. In this record, the V and J calls reflect TCRdb's handling and not the investigators' own analysis. The sample has more than 600,000 distinct CDR3 sequences on record, about 20% of them singletons. The ten most abundant clones make up under 15% of the sample.

Study-wide conclusions, independent of this receptor: In monozygotic twins, recombination models systematically underestimated out-of-frame TCR alpha sharing, but the models matched the sharing seen between unrelated individuals. Invariant T cells such as MAIT and iNKT could partly confound zero-insertion analyses, although diverse VJ usage argued against such confounding for most clonotypes. Compared with coincidental sharing between unrelated individuals, out-of-frame TCR alpha sequences shared between twins had an excess of sequences with low generation probability. Excess twin sharing in beta out-of-frame sequences was weaker because fewer shared sequences lowered the signal-to-noise ratio. Conclusions relied on cross-sectional statistical analysis, since the same donors could not be followed over many years. Abundant cord blood beta clonotypes carried fewer insertions; young adult naive repertoires showed a weaker similar trend, while memory repertoires showed none.

These data also featured in a second study, about T cells expressing NK-cell markers. From the second report: Three sorted T-cell subsets (CD3+CD56+NKG2C+, CD3+CD56+NKG2C- and CD3+CD56-NKG2C+) from roughly eight donors had their TCR beta-chain repertoires profiled. Among the eight sequenced donors, only one was HCMV-seronegative, while the other seven were HCMV-seropositive. To restrict sorting to alphabetaTCR-expressing T cells, an anti-gammadeltaTCR antibody was added in several experiments. For roughly six donors, the dominant CD3+CD56+NKG2C+ clonotypes were among the top 10 CD8+ clonotypes and accounted for roughly 1.0-8% of CD8+ T cells. Those dominant clonotypes were again the most abundant among CD3+CD56-NKG2C+ cells in a few donors, at about 25-60.1%. Whether the expanded NKG2C-expressing T cell clones were specific for HCMV antigens was left unclear. All eight donors whose samples were sequenced were randomly selected healthy volunteers, three of them men and five women. HCMV serostatus was determined by detecting HCMV-specific IgG in serum with a commercial ELISA kit. For six donors, bulk peripheral blood T-cell repertoires were additionally sequenced from unsorted PBMC. MIGEC was used to demultiplex reads and group the reads by UMI, and MiTCR was used to assemble and quantify clonotypes. To exclude erroneous sequences, only TCR cDNA sequences supported by at least two reads were retained. Downstream repertoire analysis used the tcR package, and clonotypes were matched across fractions by CDR3 nucleotide sequence plus V segment. VDJmatch was used to annotate antigen specificity against VDJdb, with one amino acid substitution in CDR3 permitted.

The sample consisted of PBMCs. The TCR comes from a woman between 18 and 29 years old in good health. The receptor chain draws on TRBV10-3 and TRBJ2-7; TRBD1 could be the D gene, as 5 bases match. CDR3 region: CAISGRTQSSYEQYF. Read as DNA, the sequence is TGTGCCATCAGTGGAAGGACACAAAGCTCCTACGAGCAGTACTTC.